These 8 T cell receptor beta chains were all obtained from the same sample, sequenced in a study of blood T cell repertoires in COVID-19. Profiling relied on immunoSEQ multiplex PCR, and the TCRdb table lists in-frame clones only, not all of them. Of around 81,000 clones in the sample, almost 90% were seen once. The specimen sequenced was peripheral blood. The receptor set was obtained from a woman of 80 years or more with acute or convalescent COVID-19.

This chain's CDR3 is CASSRDRGDEKLFF. The CDR3 region has the DNA TGTGCCAGCAGCCGCGACAGGGGAGATGAAAAACTGTTTTTT. V and J are TRBV5-5 and TRBJ1-4; 8 bases agree with TRBD1. CDR1 SGHKS and CDR2 YYEKEE come from the germline V gene (reference sequence). CDR3 size: 14 residues. The V gene end was trimmed by 4 bases and the J gene end by 6 bases; junction bases not matched to a gene: 5.

The CDR3 protein is CASSKVGRANTGELFF. For the CDR3, the DNA is TGTGCCAGCAGCAAAGTGGGCAGGGCGAACACCGGGGAGCTGTTTTTT. The chain is built from TRBV21-1 and TRBJ2-2; the D call in the table, TRBD1, was not verified against the DNA. TRBV21-1 is shown as a pseudogene. The CDR3 covers 16 residues.

The rearrangement links TRBV5-1 to TRBJ2-1; 9 nucleotides align to TRBD2. CDR1 and CDR2 from the germline V gene are SGHRS and YFSETQ. J was trimmed by 1 base and V by 4 bases; bases with no gene match: 3. The CDR3 spans 15 residues. Here the CDR3 reads CASSPSGVSYNEQFF. CDR3 nucleotide sequence: TGCGCCAGCAGCCCTAGCGGGGTATCCTACAATGAGCAGTTCTTC. The variable domain in full, with the rest retrieved from reference TRBV5-1 and TRBJ2-1, is KAGVTQTPRYLIKTRGQQVTLSCSPISGHRSVSWYQQTPGQGLQFLFEYFSETQRNKGNFPGRFSGRQFSNSRSEMNVSTLELGDSALYLCASSPSGVSYNEQFFGPGTRLTVL.

The chain carries TRBV18 and TRBJ2-7; D remains ambiguous. The CDR3 has 17 residues. Deletions cut 4 bases from V and 5 bases from J, with 24 bases between. Germline values: CDR1 KGHSH, CDR2 LQKENI. CDR3 sequence: CASSLQPARSTGNEQYF. The CDR3 coding sequence is TGTGCCAGCTCACTTCAACCGGCTCGCTCGACGGGTAACGAGCAGTACTTC.

This clone appeared a single time. The rearrangement joins TRBV21-1 to TRBJ1-6. TRBV21-1 is a pseudogene locus. The CDR3 spans 15 residues. The CDR3 region is CASSNAGARGSPLHF. The CDR3 bases are TGTGCCAGCAGCAACGCGGGGGCGCGTGGTTCACCCCTCCACTTT.

This sequence joins TRBV18 and TRBJ2-7; 7 bases match TRBD1. Trimming cost V 3 bases and J 2 bases; bases outside gene matches: 10. The CDR3 is 16 amino acids. The germline gives CDR1 KGHSH, CDR2 LQKENI. CDR3 residues: CASSPGPGQTTYEQYF. The CDR3 coding sequence is TGTGCCAGCTCACCCGGGCCGGGACAGACAACCTACGAGCAGTACTTC. Combining the CDR3 with reference TRBV18 and TRBJ2-7 gives the whole variable domain NAGVMQNPRHLVRRRGQEARLRCSPMKGHSHVYWYRQLPEEGLKFMVYLQKENIIDESGMPKERFSAEFPKEGPSILRIQQVVRGDSAAYFCASSPGPGQTTYEQYFGPGTRLTVT.

J is TRBJ2-7 and V is TRBV7-2, with 7 bases fitting TRBD1. V was pared by 5 bases and J by 6 bases, with 7 bases of the junction left unmatched. Germline V lookup: CDR1 SGHTA, CDR2 FQGNSA. The CDR3 is 13 residues long. The CDR3 spells CASSLKGAGEQYF. The CDR3 DNA is TGTGCCAGCAGCCTAAAGGGGGCGGGCGAGCAGTACTTC.

This chain links TRBV27 with TRBJ1-1, with D possibly TRBD1 on 6 matching bases. CDR3 size: 15 residues. Deletions cut 2 bases from V and 4 bases from J, with 14 bases between. The germline CDR1 and CDR2 sequences are MNHEY and SMNVEV (reference sequence). The CDR3 spells CASSLKPTGLTEAFF. The CDR3, as DNA: TGTGCCAGCAGTTTAAAACCTACAGGGCTCACTGAAGCTTTCTTT.